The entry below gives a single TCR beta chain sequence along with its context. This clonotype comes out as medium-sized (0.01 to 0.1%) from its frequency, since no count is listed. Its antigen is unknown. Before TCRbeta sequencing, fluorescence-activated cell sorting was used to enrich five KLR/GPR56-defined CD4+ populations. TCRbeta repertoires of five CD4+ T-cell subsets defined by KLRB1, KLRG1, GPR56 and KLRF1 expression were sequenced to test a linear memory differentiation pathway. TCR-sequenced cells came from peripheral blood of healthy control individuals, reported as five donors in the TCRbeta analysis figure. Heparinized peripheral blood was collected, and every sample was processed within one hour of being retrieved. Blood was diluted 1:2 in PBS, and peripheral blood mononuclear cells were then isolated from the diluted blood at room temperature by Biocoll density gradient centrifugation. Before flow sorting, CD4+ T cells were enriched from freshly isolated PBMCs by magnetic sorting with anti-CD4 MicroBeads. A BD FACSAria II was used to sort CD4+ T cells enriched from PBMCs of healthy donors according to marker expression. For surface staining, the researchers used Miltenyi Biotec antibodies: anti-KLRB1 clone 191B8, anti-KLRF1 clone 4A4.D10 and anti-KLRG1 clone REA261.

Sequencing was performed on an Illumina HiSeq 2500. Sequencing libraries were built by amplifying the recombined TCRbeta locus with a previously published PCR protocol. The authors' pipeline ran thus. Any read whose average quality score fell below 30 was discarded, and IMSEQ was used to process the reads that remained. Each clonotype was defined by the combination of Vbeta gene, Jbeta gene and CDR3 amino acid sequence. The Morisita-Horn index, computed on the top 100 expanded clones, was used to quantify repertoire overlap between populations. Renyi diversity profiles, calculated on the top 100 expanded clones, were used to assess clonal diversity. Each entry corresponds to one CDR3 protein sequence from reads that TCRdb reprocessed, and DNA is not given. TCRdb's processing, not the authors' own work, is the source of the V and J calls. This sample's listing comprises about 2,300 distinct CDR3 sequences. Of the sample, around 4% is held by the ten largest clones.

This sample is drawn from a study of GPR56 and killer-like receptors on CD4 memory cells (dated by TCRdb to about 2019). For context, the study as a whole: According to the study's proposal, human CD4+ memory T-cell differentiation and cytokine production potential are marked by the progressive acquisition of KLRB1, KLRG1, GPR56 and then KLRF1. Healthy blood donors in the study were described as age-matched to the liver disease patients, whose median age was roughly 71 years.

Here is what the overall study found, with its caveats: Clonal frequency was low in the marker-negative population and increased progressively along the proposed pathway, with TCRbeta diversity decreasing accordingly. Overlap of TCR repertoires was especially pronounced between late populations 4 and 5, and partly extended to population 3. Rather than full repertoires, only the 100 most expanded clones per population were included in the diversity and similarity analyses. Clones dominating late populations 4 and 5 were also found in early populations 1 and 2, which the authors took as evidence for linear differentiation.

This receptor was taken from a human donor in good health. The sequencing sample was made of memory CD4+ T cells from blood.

The CDR3: CASRDSPLSTDTQYF. The chain joins TRBV5-6 to TRBJ2-3; as DNA is missing, the TRBD2 call by TCRdb cannot be tested. The CDR3 sequence holds 15 residues, the cysteine and phenylalanine included. This entry has no DNA. The germline V gene specifies SGHDT as CDR1 and YYEEEE as CDR2. The reference TRBV5-6 and TRBJ2-3 proteins fill in what lies around the CDR3, so the full variable domain reads DAGVTQSPTHLIKTRGQQVTLRCSPKSGHDTVSWYQQALGQGPQFIFQYYEEEERQRGNFPDRFSGHQFPNYSSELNVNALLLGDSALYLCASRDSPLSTDTQYFGPGTRLTVL.